Described below is a single T cell receptor beta chain sequence and its context. These data are taken from a study of blood T cell repertoires in COVID-19. At the level of the study: Nucleic acid was either cDNA or gDNA, and it came from T cells, B-cell-depleted T cells, or PBMCs.

V was shortened by 4 bases and J by 1 base, with 7 bases between the two germline ends. The CDR3 runs 13 residues. Germline V gene sequence: CDR1 SEHNR, CDR2 FQNEAQ (reference sequence). Clones were sequenced by immunoSEQ multiplex PCR, and TCRdb holds only the in-frame ones, with some missing. The sample holds about 40,000 clones, roughly 80% seen once. The material sequenced was peripheral blood. This receptor was taken from a woman aged 80 or over with acute or convalescent COVID-19. V is TRBV7-9 and J is TRBJ2-5; the D is unclear. The CDR3 DNA is TGTGCCAGCAGCTCTATTCTCCAAGAGACCCAGTACTTC. It is translated as CASSSILQETQYF.